The 2 T cell receptor beta chains in this list originate from one sample, sequenced in a study of blood T cell repertoires in COVID-19. Profiling relied on immunoSEQ multiplex PCR, and the TCRdb table lists in-frame clones only, not all of them. The sample records 130,000 to 150,000 clones, roughly 90% being singletons. Source material: peripheral blood. Source of these receptors: a woman in her 50s with acute or convalescent COVID-19.

The CDR3 loop is CASSPHRTGAEQYF. DNA of the CDR3: TGTGCCAGCAGCCCTCATAGGACAGGGGCCGAGCAGTACTTC. The chain has TRBV7-2 and TRBJ2-7; 9 bases align to TRBD1. The CDR3 has 14 residues. The V gene end was trimmed by 5 bases and the J gene end by 6 bases; junction bases not matched to a gene: 8. CDR1 is SGHTA and CDR2 is FQGNSA in the germline V gene.

The chain employs TRBV9 and TRBJ2-5, with 7 bases aligning to TRBD1. After removal of 0 bases from V and 5 bases from J, the junction contained 4 bases not matched to a gene. Germline V CDR1 and CDR2: SGDLS, YYNGEE. The CDR3 spans 14 residues. This CDR3 is CASSVGRGRETQYF. In DNA, the CDR3 is TGTGCCAGCAGCGTAGGAAGGGGGCGGGAGACCCAGTACTTC.